In this sample, the clone carrying this T cell receptor beta chain turned up many times. What it binds is unknown. Germline V gene lookup returns CDR1 SGHRS and CDR2 YFSETQ. The length of the CDR3 is 16 residues. V was clipped by 3 bases and J by 3 bases; unmatched bases: 10. Unique molecular identifiers were built into the TCRbeta library. TCRdb processed the PCR reads anew with MiXCR; each CDR3 protein has one entry. The data hold about 180,000 distinct CDR3 sequences, with 8.5% to 14% observed a single time. The source of the sample is a study of T-cell reconstitution after alpha-beta-depleted transplantation in children. Notes on the study in general: Surviving recipient T cells and thymic progenitors underlay high day-60 TCRbeta diversity in some patients. In patients about two months after transplant, alpha-beta T cells reportedly arose from several hundred expanded graft clones. One year post-transplant, T-cell counts and diversity were largely derived from T cells produced anew.

The chain couples TRBV5-1 to TRBJ1-1; 8 bases match TRBD1. Source: PBMCs, taken before TCRalphabeta/CD19-depleted stem cell transplant. The source is a boy aged 2-9 years with acute myeloid leukemia, due to receive a stem cell transplant. The CDR3 sequence is CASSSTGTGLYTEAFF. The DNA for the CDR3 is TGCGCCAGCAGCTCCACCGGGACAGGCCTGTACACTGAAGCTTTCTTT.